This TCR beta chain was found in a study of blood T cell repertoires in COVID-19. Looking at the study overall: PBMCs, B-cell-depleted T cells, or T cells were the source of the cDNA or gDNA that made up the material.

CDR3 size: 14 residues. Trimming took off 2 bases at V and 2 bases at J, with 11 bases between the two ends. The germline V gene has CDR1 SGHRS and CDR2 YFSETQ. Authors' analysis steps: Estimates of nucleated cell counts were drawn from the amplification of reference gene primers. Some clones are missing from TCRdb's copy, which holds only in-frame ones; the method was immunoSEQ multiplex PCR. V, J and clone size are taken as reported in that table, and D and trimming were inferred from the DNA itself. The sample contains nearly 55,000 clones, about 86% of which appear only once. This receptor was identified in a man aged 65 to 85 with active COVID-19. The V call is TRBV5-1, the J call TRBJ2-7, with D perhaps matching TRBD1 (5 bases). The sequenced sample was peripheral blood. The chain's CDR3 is CASSLTGEPYEQYF. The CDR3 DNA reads TGCGCCAGCAGCTTAACAGGAGAACCCTACGAGCAGTACTTC.